A single sample is the source of the 17 T cell receptor beta chains below, sequenced in a study of response to subunit inactivated influenza vaccine (dated by TCRdb to the late 2010s). Receptors were amplified or captured by RT-PCR. This sample was sequenced with an Illumina HiSeq 2500. TCRdb took the public reads, trimmed them with fastp at Q25, ran MiXCR for clone calling and kept in-frame beta chains. Every distinct CDR3 protein forms one entry, paired with its most common genes and DNA. Here the sample has 450,000 to 600,000 distinct CDR3 sequences; more than 15% occur a single time. 2.5% to 3.5% of the sample belongs to the ten largest clones. The sequenced sample was CD4+ T cells sorted from PBMCs, obtained 23 months after vaccination. The receptors here all came from a man aged 45 to 75 who received an inactivated influenza vaccine. Donor details come from another sample of the same person, matched by shared clones.

The chain uses TRBV12-3 or TRBV12-4 and TRBJ2-5, with D maybe TRBD1 (6 bases). CDR3 size: 16 residues. V lost 5 bases and J 3 bases, leaving 19 bases between the germline ends. This chain's CDR3 is CASSPWPRTEKETQYF. The CDR3 DNA follows: TGTGCCAGCAGTCCTTGGCCCCGGACAGAGAAAGAGACCCAGTACTTC.

The table lists this clonotype with a few counts. The J gene is TRBJ2-1, the V gene TRBV14; D not resolved. Germline V gives CDR1 SGHDN, CDR2 FVKESK. V shed 4 bases and J shed 4 bases, with 11 bases lying between them. The CDR3 runs to 14 residues. The CDR3 sequence is CASSPRQRYNEQFF. The CDR3 DNA sequence: TGTGCCAGCAGCCCCAGGCAAAGGTACAATGAGCAGTTCTTC.

The V and J genes are TRBV20-1 and TRBJ2-7; TRBD2 agrees at 11 bases. Germline CDR1 reads DFQATT; CDR2 reads SNEGSKA (reference sequence). The CDR3 consists of 14 residues. With 3 bases clipped from V and 7 bases from J, the junction kept 8 bases outside the gene matches. The CDR3 is CSASRSSGGWEQYF. In DNA form, the CDR3 reads TGCAGTGCTAGTAGGTCTAGCGGGGGGTGGGAGCAGTACTTC.

This clonotype was seen more than once but under ten times. The V and J genes are TRBV5-1 and TRBJ2-1; no clear D. The CDR3 totals 15 residues. Trimming shortened V by 2 bases and J by 5 bases, and 14 bases separated the two germline ends. CDR1 and CDR2 (germline): SGHRS, YFSETQ. The CDR3 here is CASSFEFGRNNEQFF. The CDR3 DNA is TGCGCCAGCAGCTTCGAGTTTGGCCGAAACAATGAGCAGTTCTTC.

This clonotype was seen a handful of times. The chain is built from TRBV15 and TRBJ2-7, with a possible D match to TRBD1 (6 bases). V lost 6 bases and J lost 1, with 10 bases in between. The CDR3 consists of 13 residues. Germline loops: CDR1 LNHNV, CDR2 YYDKDF (reference sequence). CDR3 sequence: CATRAGASYEQYF. DNA of the CDR3: TGTGCCACCAGGGCAGGGGCTTCCTACGAGCAGTACTTC.

In nucleotides, the CDR3 is TGTGCCAGCAGCCCTAGGCTCCTCTGCGGGGAGCTGTTTTTT. It translates to CASSPRLLCGELFF. The V and J genes are TRBV4-2 and TRBJ2-2; D ambiguous. V lost 4 bases and J lost 7, with 13 bases in between. Germline assignment: CDR1 LGHNA and CDR2 YNFKEQ. The CDR3 is 14 residues long.

This chain uses TRBV4-2 with TRBJ2-3; no clear D. There are 13 residues in the CDR3. Germline V lookup: CDR1 LGHNA, CDR2 YNFKEQ. V was clipped by 0 bases and J by 4 bases, with 5 bases between them. DNA for the CDR3: TGTGCCAGCAGCCAAGAGGCGGCAGATACGCAGTATTTT. This sequence encodes CASSQEAADTQYF.

The chain uses TRBV5-1 and TRBJ2-7, with a tentative D call TRBD2 (5 bases). Trimming shortened V by 4 bases and J by 3 bases, and 35 bases separated the two germline ends. The CDR3 contains 21 residues. Germline V gene sequence: CDR1 SGHRS, CDR2 YFSETQ. The CDR3 nucleotides read TGCGCCAGCAGCCAATCGGGTAGGACCAGCGGAAACCTCAATCATTTCTACGAGCAGTACTTC. Translation gives CASSQSGRTSGNLNHFYEQYF.

The V gene is TRBV28, the J gene TRBJ2-3, with D perhaps TRBD1 (5 bases). Germline V gives CDR1 MDHEN, CDR2 SYDVKM. This CDR3 is 19 amino acids long. The ends were cut back, 0 bases at V and 0 bases at J, with 19 bases in the middle. The CDR3 sequence is CASSLWDTSAVLSTDTQYF. The CDR3 coding sequence is TGTGCCAGCAGTTTATGGGACACATCAGCCGTTCTTAGCACAGATACGCAGTATTTT.

This clonotype showed up just a few times. The chain is built from TRBV28 and TRBJ2-1, with D perhaps matching TRBD2 (5 bases). Germline-derived CDR1 and CDR2 are MDHEN and SYDVKM. CDR3 size: 16 residues. The germline V and J ends were trimmed by 2 bases and 5 bases, with 16 bases remaining between them. CDR3 residues: CASSLTLREGNNEQFF. The CDR3 DNA reads as TGTGCCAGCAGTTTAACACTGAGAGAGGGAAACAATGAGCAGTTCTTC.

This chain joins TRBV11-1 and TRBJ2-7, with D possibly being TRBD2 (5 bases). The CDR3 runs to 13 residues. V was cut by 6 bases and J by 2 bases, with 11 bases left in between. Germline CDR1 is SGHAT and CDR2 is FQDESV (reference sequence). The DNA for the CDR3 is TGTGCCAGCAGTCGTATCGGGGCCTACGAGCAGTACTTC. Amino acids: CASSRIGAYEQYF.

The chain joins TRBV5-1 to TRBJ2-1; TRBD1 aligns across 11 bases. Germline V gene sequence: CDR1 SGHRS, CDR2 YFSETQ. There are 16 residues in the CDR3. The ends lost 4 bases at V and 2 bases at J; junction bases unmatched: 5. The CDR3 spells CASSRGTGGTYNEQFF. DNA for the CDR3: TGCGCCAGCAGCAGAGGGACAGGGGGAACCTACAATGAGCAGTTCTTC.

This clonotype was counted only a few times. This chain connects TRBV5-1 to TRBJ2-3; D ambiguous. The V and J ends lost 1 base and 2 bases respectively, with 8 bases between them. CDR3 size: 14 residues. Germline V gene sequence: CDR1 SGHRS, CDR2 YFSETQ. CDR3 loop: CASSLWLDTDTQYF. CDR3 bases: TGCGCCAGCAGCTTGTGGCTAGACACAGATACGCAGTATTTT.

This clonotype was detected ten times or more. V is TRBV7-6 and J is TRBJ2-3; the D gene could be TRBD1 or TRBD2 (6 bases each). The CDR3 extends over 13 amino acids. V was pared by 7 bases and J by 6 bases, with 14 bases between. Germline values: CDR1 SGHVS, CDR2 FNYEAQ. The CDR3 DNA follows: TGTGCCAGCACCCGGGGGCCGGGGGATACGCAGTATTTT. Residues: CASTRGPGDTQYF.

This clonotype has a handful of counts. This rearrangement joins TRBV24-1 to TRBJ2-7; 8 positions agree with TRBD2. This CDR3 is built from 14 residues. Unmatched junction bases numbered 8, after V lost 7 bases and J lost 4 bases. CDR1 and CDR2 (germline): KGHDR, SFDVKD. The CDR3 loop is CATSDPGGGYEQYF. The CDR3 DNA reads TGTGCCACCAGCGATCCTGGCGGGGGGTACGAGCAGTACTTC.

This clonotype was observed a few times. The V call is TRBV12-3 or TRBV12-4, the J call TRBJ2-1, with TRBD2 identical over 8 bases. V shed 5 bases and J 10 bases; nucleotides not matched to a gene: 4. The CDR3 spans 12 residues. CDR3 amino acids: CASSTGLEEQFF. The CDR3 DNA reads as TGTGCCAGCAGTACGGGACTAGAAGAGCAGTTCTTC.

This clonotype turned up a few times. This sequence joins TRBV3-1 and TRBJ2-5, with D possibly being TRBD1 (6 bases). The V end lost 3 bases, the J end lost 5 bases, and 16 bases lay between the germline ends. The V gene's germline CDR1 is LGHDT and CDR2 YNNKEL (reference sequence). The CDR3 consists of 15 residues. CDR3 DNA: TGTGCCAGCAGCCACGGGACACCGGCAGTGGAGACCCAGTACTTC. This encodes CASSHGTPAVETQYF.